A single sample is the source of the 27 T cell receptor beta chains below, sequenced in a study of a mutant IDH1 vaccine in newly diagnosed glioma. Time point given: week 5, during vaccination. Every vaccine dose comprised 300 ug of mutant IDH1 20-mer peptide plus topical imiquimod. Their cognate antigens are unknown. Data came from immunoSEQ multiplex PCR; TCRdb stores just in-frame clones and leaves some out. The top ten clones hold approximately 7% of a sample with 20,000 to 30,000 clones, roughly 84% of them seen once. This specimen consisted of PBMCs, obtained from a glioma patient whose treatment included an IDH1 peptide vaccine. These receptors all stem from a man in his forties with glioma. Some clones in this sample may be carry-over from other donors' samples.

The V gene is TRBV2, the J gene TRBJ2-7; the D gene is possibly TRBD2 (5 bases). This CDR3 contains 10 residues. Germline values: CDR1 SNHLY, CDR2 FYNNEI. The ends were cut back, 9 bases at V and 7 bases at J, with 10 bases in the middle. The DNA for the CDR3 is TGTGCCAGTCTCTCGGGGGAGCAGTACTTC. Its translation is CASLSGEQYF.

The chain links TRBV5-4 to TRBJ2-2; D is ambiguous. Trimming pared 0 bases from V and 8 bases from J, leaving 11 bases between. CDR3 length: 14 residues. Per germline, CDR1 SGHNT and CDR2 YYREEE (reference sequence). CDR3 in amino acids: CASSLEDLGGELFF. The CDR3 DNA reads as TGTGCCAGCAGCTTGGAAGACTTGGGAGGGGAGCTGTTTTTT. Filled out from reference TRBV5-4 and TRBJ2-2, the complete variable domain reads ETGVTQSPTHLIKTRGQQVTLRCSSQSGHNTVSWYQQALGQGPQFIFQYYREEENGRGNFPPRFSGLQFPNYSSELNVNALELDDSALYLCASSLEDLGGELFFGEGSRLTVL.

This chain uses TRBV7-2 with TRBJ2-6, with 9 positions matching TRBD1. Germline lookup yields CDR1 SGHTA and CDR2 FQGNSA. The CDR3 is made up of 16 amino acids. V trimming: 5 bases; J trimming: 4 bases; junction bases outside the gene matches: 6. The CDR3 region is CASSQGQGPGANVLTF. The CDR3 nucleotides read TGTGCCAGCAGCCAAGGACAGGGGCCCGGGGCCAACGTCCTGACTTTC.

The chain links TRBV4-2 to TRBJ2-7; 8 nucleotides line up with TRBD1. CDR1 and CDR2 (germline): LGHNA, YNFKEQ. This CDR3 contains 14 residues. V shed 2 bases and J 2 bases; nucleotides not matched to a gene: 2. The CDR3 nucleotides are TGTGCCAGCAGCCAACTGACAGGGGCCTACGAGCAGTACTTC. This sequence encodes CASSQLTGAYEQYF.

The chain couples TRBV4-1 to TRBJ1-2, with 9 bases identical to TRBD1. This CDR3 comprises 18 residues. The junction had 18 bases not matched to a gene; V was cut back by 2 bases and J by 8 bases. The germline gives CDR1 MGHRA, CDR2 YSYEKL. The CDR3 sequence is CASSQLHPNNRGLGGYTF. In DNA, the CDR3 is TGCGCCAGCAGCCAACTCCACCCCAACAACAGGGGGCTGGGAGGCTACACCTTC.

The chain is built from TRBV5-4 and TRBJ1-2; D not resolved. The germline gives CDR1 SGHNT, CDR2 YYREEE (reference sequence). The CDR3 has 14 residues. Trimming removed 1 base from V and 2 bases from J, with 9 bases in between. CDR3 residues: CASSLWRVNYGYTF. DNA for the CDR3: TGTGCCAGCAGCTTGTGGAGGGTAAACTATGGCTACACCTTC.

CDR3 protein: CSVRGQGMGTQYF. CDR3 nucleotide sequence: TGCAGCGTTCGGGGACAGGGGATGGGGACCCAGTACTTC. The chain carries TRBV29-1 and TRBJ2-5; 10 nucleotides agree with TRBD1. The V gene's germline CDR1 is SQVTM and CDR2 ANQGSEA. CDR3 length equals 13 residues. The V gene end was trimmed by 5 bases and the J gene end by 7 bases; junction bases not matched to a gene: 7.

This chain links TRBV5-1 with TRBJ2-7; TRBD1 matches 9 bases. Germline V gene sequence: CDR1 SGHRS, CDR2 YFSETQ. This CDR3 has 15 amino acids. With 4 bases clipped from V and 1 base from J, the junction kept 6 bases outside the gene matches. The CDR3 is CASSGPGTGSYEQYF. CDR3 coding DNA: TGCGCCAGCAGCGGGCCCGGGACAGGGTCCTACGAGCAGTACTTC.

The chain carries TRBV27 and TRBJ2-2, with 7 bases that match TRBD1. Unmatched junction bases numbered 5, after V lost 0 bases and J lost 4 bases. Germline V gene sequence: CDR1 MNHEY, CDR2 SMNVEV (reference sequence). There are 16 residues in the CDR3. For the CDR3, the DNA is TGTGCCAGCAGTTTATCGAGGGACAGACTCACCGGGGAGCTGTTTTTT. Protein product: CASSLSRDRLTGELFF.

The J gene is TRBJ1-2, the V gene TRBV25-1; D not certain. V lost 7 bases, J lost 7 bases, and 10 bases lay in between. The CDR3 length is 11 residues. Germline values: CDR1 MGHDK, CDR2 SYGVNS. CDR3 sequence: CASNHKGGYTF. For the CDR3, the DNA is TGTGCCAGCAACCATAAAGGTGGCTACACCTTC.

This clone appeared a single time. This chain uses TRBV6-6 with TRBJ1-2; possible D gene TRBD1, 6 bases. This CDR3 has 15 amino acids. Germline lookup yields CDR1 MNHNY and CDR2 SVGAGI (reference sequence). V lost 2 bases to trimming and J lost 6 bases, with 16 bases between them. CDR3 nucleotide sequence: TGTGCCAGCAGTTACAGGGGACAATTCGGGGATGGCTACACCTTC. As protein: CASSYRGQFGDGYTF.

The chain uses TRBV10-3 and TRBJ1-2; 8 bases fit TRBD1. J was trimmed by 8 bases and V by 4 bases; bases with no gene match: 6. Germline V gene data show CDR1 as ENHRY and CDR2 as SYGVKD. This CDR3 spans 13 amino acids. The CDR3 spells CAISVDRVEGYTF. CDR3 nucleotides: TGTGCCATCAGTGTGGACAGGGTAGAAGGCTACACCTTC.

This clone was seen more than once but under ten times. The V gene is TRBV12-5, the J gene TRBJ2-3; D is unclear. Trimming removed 5 bases at V and 2 bases at J, with 8 bases between. Germline V gene lookup returns CDR1 LGHNT and CDR2 FRNRAP. The CDR3 has 13 residues. The CDR3 coding sequence is TGTGCTAGTGGTCCGACGTACACAGATACGCAGTATTTT. As protein: CASGPTYTDTQYF.

This rearrangement joins TRBV27 to TRBJ2-7; D possibly corresponds to TRBD1 (6 bases). This CDR3 is built from 16 residues. In germline, CDR1 is MNHEY, CDR2 SMNVEV (reference sequence). V lost 2 bases and J 4 bases, leaving 18 bases between the germline ends. DNA for the CDR3: TGTGCCAGCAGTTTACGGGTAGGCAGGGGAGAGTACGAGCAGTACTTC. This codes for CASSLRVGRGEYEQYF.

This chain joins TRBV7-9 and TRBJ1-1, with 7 nucleotides matching TRBD1. The J segment lost 3 bases and the V segment lost 3 bases, leaving 10 bases of the junction unmatched. Germline V lookup: CDR1 SEHNR, CDR2 FQNEAQ (reference sequence). The CDR3 has 16 amino acids. The CDR3 DNA reads as TGTGCCAGCAGCTTGGGACAGATAATTGTGTACACTGAAGCTTTCTTT. Its protein product is CASSLGQIIVYTEAFF.

The rearrangement joins TRBV14 to TRBJ2-1, with TRBD2 matching 9 bases. V dropped 0 bases and J dropped 0; count of bases not matched to a gene: 0. Germline V lookup: CDR1 SGHDN, CDR2 FVKESK. The CDR3 has 16 amino acids. The CDR3, as DNA: TGTGCCAGCAGCCAAGAGCGGGGGGGCTCCTACAATGAGCAGTTCTTC. This translates into CASSQERGGSYNEQFF.

The chain uses TRBV2 and TRBJ2-7; no firm D call. Germline values: CDR1 SNHLY, CDR2 FYNNEI. CDR3 length: 11 residues. Deletions cut 4 bases from V and 0 bases from J, with 1 base between. The CDR3 here is CASSVSYEQYF. The CDR3 DNA follows: TGTGCCAGCAGTGTCTCCTACGAGCAGTACTTC.

The V call is TRBV4-3, the J call TRBJ1-6; D gene uncertain. Trimming cost V 1 base and J 0 bases, with 4 bases left between them. Germline V lookup: CDR1 LGHNA, CDR2 YSLEER. There are 15 residues in the CDR3. The CDR3 reads CASSQGSSYNSPLHF. CDR3 in DNA: TGCGCCAGCAGCCAAGGCAGCTCCTATAATTCACCCCTCCACTTT.

This chain links TRBV27 with TRBJ2-6; 9 positions match TRBD1. The CDR3 has 18 residues. The V gene's germline CDR1 is MNHEY and CDR2 SMNVEV (reference sequence). With V trimmed by 5 bases and J by 0 bases, 8 bases remained unmatched. CDR3 nucleotides: TGTGCCAGCAGTCTAAGGACAGGGGAGCCCTCTGGGGCCAACGTCCTGACTTTC. Amino acid sequence: CASSLRTGEPSGANVLTF.

This sequence joins TRBV10-3 and TRBJ1-1, with 9 bases lining up with TRBD1. CDR1 is ENHRY, CDR2 SYGVKD, per germline. The J segment lost 6 bases and the V segment lost 5 bases, leaving 7 bases of the junction unmatched. This CDR3 region has 14 residues. The CDR3 is CAISKDRGSSEAFF. CDR3 in DNA: TGTGCCATCAGTAAAGACAGGGGGTCCTCTGAAGCTTTCTTT.

The chain employs TRBV4-1 and TRBJ2-5; TRBD2 aligns across 7 bases. The junction had 8 bases not matched to a gene; V was cut back by 8 bases and J by 2 bases. The CDR3 spans 14 residues. CDR1 is MGHRA, CDR2 YSYEKL, per germline. This chain's CDR3 is CASGRAGTQETQYF. CDR3 bases: TGCGCCAGCGGTCGAGCGGGGACTCAAGAGACCCAGTACTTC.

In its sample, this clone was seen a few times. As DNA, the CDR3 is TGTGCCAGCAGTGTTCTGGCCCAAGGGCCCCAGCATTTT. Amino acids: CASSVLAQGPQHF. V and J are TRBV2 and TRBJ1-5, with D uncertain. CDR3 length equals 13 residues. V shed 4 bases and J shed 9 bases, with 13 bases lying between them. Germline V CDR1 and CDR2: SNHLY, FYNNEI.

The V call is TRBV9, the J call TRBJ1-2; D is uncertain. The germline CDR1 and CDR2 sequences are SGDLS and YYNGEE. With 5 bases removed from V and 3 bases from J, the gap between germline ends came to 11 bases. The CDR3 sequence is 13 residues long. DNA of the CDR3: TGTGCCAGCAGTGGCAGAACTGACTATGGCTACACCTTC. It codes for CASSGRTDYGYTF.

The J gene is TRBJ2-1, the V gene TRBV6-1; 14 nucleotides line up with TRBD2. The CDR3 has 19 amino acids. Germline V gene data show CDR1 as MNHNS and CDR2 as SASEGT. J lost 7 bases, V lost 3 bases, and 14 bases had no gene match. This chain's CDR3 is CASSDRTKTSGGAVNEQFF. The CDR3 DNA reads as TGTGCCAGCAGTGACCGAACGAAGACTAGCGGGGGGGCAGTAAATGAGCAGTTCTTC.

This clone has a handful of counts. J is TRBJ1-1 and V is TRBV7-6; 7 bases are a match to TRBD1. Per the germline V gene, CDR1 is SGHVS and CDR2 is FNYEAQ. There are 16 residues in the CDR3. V was clipped by 5 bases and J by 3 bases; unmatched bases: 12. The CDR3 sequence: CASSPWDSPFYTEAFF. CDR3 in DNA: TGTGCCAGCAGCCCATGGGACAGTCCCTTTTACACTGAAGCTTTCTTT. Full variable domain (rest looked up from reference TRBV7-6 and TRBJ1-1): GAGVSQSPRYKVTKRGQDVALRCDPISGHVSLYWYRQALGQGPEFLTYFNYEAQQDKSGLPNDRFSAERPEGSISTLTIQRTEQRDSAMYRCASSPWDSPFYTEAFFGQGTRLTVV.

The rearrangement uses TRBV5-1 and TRBJ2-7; 9 bases match TRBD1. The CDR3 covers 14 residues. Losses at the gene ends were 3 bases for V and 4 bases for J; bases not matched to a gene: 5. Germline V lookup: CDR1 SGHRS, CDR2 YFSETQ. The DNA for the CDR3 is TGCGCCAGCAGCTCGGGACAGGGTGGGTACGAGCAGTACTTC. Residues: CASSSGQGGYEQYF.

The chain links TRBV5-4 to TRBJ2-2; D perhaps matches TRBD1 (5 bases). The CDR3 totals 15 residues. Germline V gene data show CDR1 as SGHNT and CDR2 as YYREEE (reference sequence). Trimming took 4 bases from V and 4 from J, leaving 14 bases between them. CDR3 protein: CASSPKQVVTGELFF. CDR3 bases: TGTGCCAGCAGCCCGAAACAGGTCGTCACCGGGGAGCTGTTTTTT.